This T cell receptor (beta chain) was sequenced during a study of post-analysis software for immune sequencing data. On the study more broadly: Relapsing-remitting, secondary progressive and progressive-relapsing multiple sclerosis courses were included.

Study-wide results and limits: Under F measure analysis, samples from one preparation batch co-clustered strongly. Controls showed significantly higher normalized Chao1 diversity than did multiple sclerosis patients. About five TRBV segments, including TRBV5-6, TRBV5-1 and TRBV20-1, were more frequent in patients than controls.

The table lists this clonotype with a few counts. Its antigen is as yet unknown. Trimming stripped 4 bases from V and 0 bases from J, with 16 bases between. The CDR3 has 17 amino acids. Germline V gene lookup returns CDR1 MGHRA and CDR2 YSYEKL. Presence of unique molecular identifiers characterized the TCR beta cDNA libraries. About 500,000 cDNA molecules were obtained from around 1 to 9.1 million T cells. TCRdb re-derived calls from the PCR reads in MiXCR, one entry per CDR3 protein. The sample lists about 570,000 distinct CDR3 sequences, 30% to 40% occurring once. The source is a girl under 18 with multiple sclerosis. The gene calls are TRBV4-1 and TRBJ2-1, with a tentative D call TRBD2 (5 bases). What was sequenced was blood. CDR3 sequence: CASSPSEGVNSYNEQFF. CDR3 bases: TGCGCCAGCAGCCCCTCTGAGGGTGTTAACTCCTACAATGAGCAGTTCTTC.